This T cell receptor beta chain appears in the sequencing data of a study of CD8 T cells in ankylosing spondylitis. This clonotype was counted a few times. The antigen remains unidentified. Using quantitative 5'-RACE with molecular barcodes, the authors made TCR beta libraries. TCRdb analysed the 5' RACE reads with MiXCR anew, one entry per CDR3 protein. The repertoire includes over 400,000 distinct CDR3 sequences, roughly 26% of them detected once, and about 0.89% sits in the top ten. Study observations and caveats: One TCR beta motif, made up of under ten highly homologous variants, appeared characteristic of ankylosing spondylitis blood.

The ends lost 3 bases at V and 3 bases at J; junction bases unmatched: 11. The CDR3 extends over 18 amino acids. Germline V gene data show CDR1 as SGHRS and CDR2 as YFSETQ. The TCR comes from a male donor with ankylosing spondylitis. Sequenced: blood, either unsorted or a sorted T cell fraction (not recorded which). The chain joins TRBV5-1 to TRBJ2-2; 10 nucleotides align to TRBD2. The CDR3 spells CASSWTSGPVSHTGELFF. The CDR3 DNA follows: TGCGCCAGCAGCTGGACTAGCGGTCCTGTTAGCCACACCGGGGAGCTGTTTTTT.